One T cell receptor (beta chain) is described in this entry. Data came from immunoSEQ multiplex PCR; TCRdb stores just in-frame clones and leaves some out. The table has about 91,000 clones, around 75% seen once. The sample is drawn from a study of blood T cell repertoires in COVID-19. V lost 1 base and J lost 0, with 19 bases in between. This CDR3 is 20 amino acids long. Germline values: CDR1 KGHSH, CDR2 LQKENI. This sequence originates from a man between 65 and 79 years old with acute or convalescent COVID-19. This chain uses TRBV18 with TRBJ1-6, with D hard to call. The material sequenced was peripheral blood. The CDR3 sequence: CASSPRSVTAGSSYNSPLHF. Here the CDR3 DNA reads TGTGCCAGCTCACCACGTTCAGTAACAGCTGGAAGCTCCTATAATTCACCCCTCCACTTT.